The clone carrying this TCR beta chain has at least ten counts. Each cDNA got a UMI-containing oligo ligated at its 3' end. An equimolar mix of RC1.1 and RC1.2 primed the beta chain across TRBC1 and TRBC2. From the second PCR onward, TCR alpha and beta chains were processed separately. TCRdb processed the UMI-ligation and nested PCR reads anew with MiXCR; each CDR3 protein has one entry. The table has 42,000 or so distinct CDR3 sequences, around 15% seen once; the top ten hold about 40%. This record belongs to a study of quantifying T cell responses using KT2 cells. Across the whole study: Reverse transcription used primers in the TCR alpha and beta constant regions. The T4 ligation step was estimated to exceed 8% efficiency under optimum conditions.

The CDR3 runs 18 residues. Germline V CDR1 and CDR2: LGHNA, YNFKEQ. Unmatched junction bases numbered 11, after V lost 0 bases and J lost 5 bases. KT2, a clone with a known TCR, was spiked into unfractionated PBMC. A range of KT2-to-PBMC ratios was made using fixed PBMC numbers. Sequenced sample: PBMCs spiked with cells of the T cell clone KT2. The gene calls are TRBV4-2 and TRBJ2-1; the match to TRBD2 covers 9 bases. The clonotype was recovered from a human donor. The DNA for the CDR3 is TGTGCCAGCAGCCAAGATTTATCCGGGCTAGCGGGAAACAATGAGCAGTTCTTC. It yields the protein CASSQDLSGLAGNNEQFF.